Described below is a single T cell receptor (beta chain) sequence and its context. The data originate from a study of cytomegalovirus exposure and HLA in healthy donors. This CDR3 region has 13 residues. CDR1 is SGDLS, CDR2 YYNGEE, per germline. Trimming removed 3 bases at V and 2 bases at J, with 9 bases between. Researchers ran the PCR with 60 Vbeta and 13 Jbeta primers. Profiled with immunoSEQ multiplex PCR; TCRdb holds only in-frame clones, not every one. The data show roughly 190,000 clones, around 82% seen once. This clonotype was obtained from a woman in her twenties or thirties in good health and CMV-seropositive. Sequencing input: PBMCs. V is TRBV9 and J is TRBJ2-7; weak D call: TRBD1 (5 bases). CDR3 nucleotide sequence: TGTGCCAGCAGCGCGGGCAGGGCCTACGAGCAGTACTTC. As protein: CASSAGRAYEQYF. Full variable domain (remainder filled in from reference TRBV9 and TRBJ2-7): DSGVTQTPKHLITATGQRVTLRCSPRSGDLSVYWYQQSLDQGLQFLIQYYNGEERAKGNILERFSAQQFPDLHSELNLSSLELGDSALYFCASSAGRAYEQYFGPGTRLTVT.